One sample yielded the 19 T cell receptor beta chains listed below, sequenced in a study of Graves' ophthalmopathy and Graves' hyperthyroidism. Amplification of the TCR beta CDR3 regions used RNA transcripts (as template). Following a first-round RT-PCR that used HTBI primers, a second-round multiplex PCR was carried out. TCRdb used MiXCR to reprocess the multiplex PCR reads, holding one entry per CDR3 protein. The sample records approximately 540,000 distinct CDR3 sequences, roughly 40% being singletons. Sequencing was carried out using peripheral blood or thyroid tissue (not recorded which). The origin of the receptors is an adult man with Graves' hyperthyroidism.

This clonotype was picked up many times. This chain uses TRBV12-3 or TRBV12-4 with TRBJ2-6, with TRBD1 matching 8 bases. The V gene end was trimmed by 3 bases and the J gene end by 2 bases; junction bases not matched to a gene: 12. This CDR3 is 19 amino acids long. CDR3 region: CASSFEFGRGQTGANVLTF. The DNA for the CDR3 is TGTGCCAGCAGTTTTGAGTTCGGCAGGGGGCAGACTGGGGCCAACGTCCTGACTTTC.

This clonotype came up a few times. The chain carries TRBV10-2 and TRBJ1-6, with a possible D match to TRBD1 (6 bases). This CDR3 comprises 15 residues. Germline loops: CDR1 WSHSY, CDR2 SAAADI. Trimming took 6 bases from V and 10 from J, leaving 19 bases between them. Here the CDR3 DNA reads TGCGCCAGCAGGGAACAGGGCCTTCTAGGATCACCCCTCCACTTT. The encoded protein is CASREQGLLGSPLHF.

This clonotype came up many times. This rearrangement joins TRBV29-1 to TRBJ1-2; the match to TRBD1 covers 8 bases. The V and J ends lost 7 bases and 5 bases, in that order; junction bases with no gene match: 9. CDR3 length: 13 amino acids. CDR1 is SQVTM, CDR2 ANQGSEA, per germline. This CDR3 reads CSADRGEWYGYTF. The CDR3 DNA is TGCAGCGCAGACAGGGGAGAGTGGTATGGCTACACCTTC.

This clonotype showed up many times. The V and J genes are TRBV20-1 and TRBJ2-5; 10 bases are a match to TRBD2. Germline values: CDR1 DFQATT, CDR2 SNEGSKA (reference sequence). The CDR3 spans 13 residues. Trimming removed 6 bases from V and 2 bases from J; junction bases left unmatched: 3. As DNA, the CDR3 is TGCAGTGCGAGGACTAGCGGTCAAGAGACCCAGTACTTC. It is translated as CSARTSGQETQYF.

The rearrangement joins TRBV29-1 to TRBJ1-2; D unclear. V shed 8 bases and J shed 5 bases, with 9 bases lying between them. The germline CDR1 and CDR2 sequences are SQVTM and ANQGSEA. The CDR3 contains 10 residues. Here the CDR3 reads CSPGLYGYTF. The CDR3 nucleotides read TGCAGCCCCGGACTGTATGGCTACACCTTC.

This chain joins TRBV20-1 and TRBJ2-6, with D possibly TRBD2 on 6 matching bases. V lost 6 bases and J 4 bases, leaving 13 bases between the germline ends. This CDR3 is built from 14 residues. CDR1 DFQATT and CDR2 SNEGSKA come from the germline V gene (reference sequence). The CDR3 region is CSADRGLGANVLTF. CDR3 DNA sequence: TGCAGTGCAGACCGTGGACTAGGGGCCAACGTCCTGACTTTC.

With respect to this clonotype: A much larger clone differs by one base, so this may be a read error. The J gene is TRBJ2-7, the V gene TRBV25-1, with 9 bases lining up with TRBD1. CDR3 size: 13 residues. In germline, CDR1 is MGHDK, CDR2 SYGVNS. CDR3 bases: TGTGCCAGCAGTGTGGACAGGGGATACGAGCTGTACTTC. It codes for CASSVDRGYELYF.

This clonotype has a count of ten or more. This chain uses TRBV12-3 or TRBV12-4 with TRBJ1-3, with TRBD1 matching over 7 bases. The ends lost 6 bases at V and 4 bases at J; junction bases unmatched: 3. The CDR3 is 13 amino acids. The CDR3 loop reads CASRTGNGNTIYF. The CDR3 DNA reads as TGTGCCAGCAGGACAGGGAACGGAAACACCATATATTTT.

This clonotype came up many times. The chain recombines TRBV29-1 with TRBJ2-7; D not resolved. This CDR3 is 13 amino acids long. Germline V gene sequence: CDR1 SQVTM, CDR2 ANQGSEA. V was shortened by 5 bases and J by 4 bases, with 15 bases between the two germline ends. The CDR3 loop is CSVWEGQSYEQYF. As DNA, the CDR3 is TGCAGCGTTTGGGAAGGTCAGTCGTACGAGCAGTACTTC.

This clonotype was counted at least ten times. DNA of the CDR3: TGCGCCAGCAGCCAGGACGACGGCACAGCCCAAGAGACCCAGTACTTC. Protein: CASSQDDGTAQETQYF. The chain has TRBV4-1 and TRBJ2-5; unclear D gene. Germline values: CDR1 MGHRA, CDR2 YSYEKL. V lost 3 bases and J lost 1, with 15 bases in between. This CDR3 is 16 amino acids long.

The chain links TRBV29-1 to TRBJ2-7, with D tentatively TRBD2 (7 bases). The DNA end is a closer match to TRBJ2-1, so the J assignment may be wrong. CDR1 SQVTM and CDR2 ANQGSEA come from the germline V gene. The length of the CDR3 is 12 residues. The CDR3 loop is CSMYREGKGQFF. CDR3 DNA sequence: TGCAGCATGTACAGGGAGGGAAAAGGGCAGTTCTTC.

The rearrangement uses TRBV5-8 and TRBJ2-5; weak D call: TRBD2 (5 bases). The germline V and J ends were trimmed by 4 bases and 3 bases, with 16 bases remaining between them. Germline loops: CDR1 SGHTS, CDR2 YDEGEE. The CDR3 is made up of 15 amino acids. CDR3 coding DNA: TGTGCCAGCAGCCCTCGAGGGCTGCTAGAAGAGACCCAGTACTTC. As protein: CASSPRGLLEETQYF.

This clonotype occurred many times. This chain's CDR3 is CASSPWDTINYGYTF. CDR3 DNA: TGTGCCAGCAGCCCATGGGACACCATTAACTATGGCTACACCTTC. The chain recombines TRBV7-9 with TRBJ1-2; tentatively, D is TRBD1 (6 bases). V was pared by 5 bases and J by 1 base, with 14 bases between. Germline V gene data show CDR1 as SEHNR and CDR2 as FQNEAQ (reference sequence). The CDR3 is made up of 15 amino acids.

This clonotype occurred once. The chain has TRBV28 and TRBJ1-5; TRBD1 matches at 12 bases. CDR3 length: 17 residues. Germline CDR1 reads MDHEN; CDR2 reads SYDVKM. The V gene end was trimmed by 5 bases and the J gene end by 3 bases; junction bases not matched to a gene: 8. CDR3: CASSSPGTGGLNQPQHF. For the CDR3, the DNA is TGTGCCAGCAGTAGCCCCGGGACAGGGGGCCTCAATCAGCCCCAGCATTTT.

The chain carries TRBV12-3 or TRBV12-4 and TRBJ2-5, with unresolved D. The CDR3 length is 13 residues. The germline V and J ends were trimmed by 6 bases and 2 bases, with 10 bases remaining between them. CDR3 in amino acids: CASSVRKQETQYF. CDR3 nucleotides: TGTGCCAGCAGCGTTAGAAAACAAGAGACCCAGTACTTC.

This clonotype was seen at least ten times. The chain is built from TRBV24-1 and TRBJ2-2, with 9 bases fitting TRBD1. The CDR3 has 15 residues. J was trimmed by 3 bases and V by 5 bases; bases with no gene match: 3. The germline CDR1 and CDR2 sequences are KGHDR and SFDVKD. CDR3 nucleotides: TGTGCCACCAGTGCCAGGGACAGGGACACCGGGGAGCTGTTTTTT. This codes for CATSARDRDTGELFF.

With regard to this clonotype: A much larger clone sits a single nucleotide away, making a read error possible. The V and J genes are TRBV12-3 or TRBV12-4 and TRBJ2-7; 7 bases fit TRBD1. The CDR3 runs to 17 residues. Trimming took 6 bases from V and 0 from J; bases not matched to a gene: 14. CDR3 in amino acids: CASSAPGGESDSYEQYF. CDR3 coding DNA: TGTGCCAGCAGCGCCCCAGGGGGAGAGTCGGACTCCTACGAGCAGTACTTC.

This clonotype has just a few counts. This chain joins TRBV20-1 and TRBJ2-7; D not certain. Per germline, CDR1 DFQATT and CDR2 SNEGSKA (reference sequence). The length of the CDR3 is 14 residues. Trimming pared 1 base from V and 0 bases from J, leaving 10 bases between. CDR3 amino acids: CSARVRVSSYEQYF. The CDR3 nucleotides are TGCAGTGCTAGAGTAAGGGTCAGCTCCTACGAGCAGTACTTC.

This clonotype has a count of ten or more. This chain uses TRBV7-2 with TRBJ2-5; 8 bases align to TRBD1. Per germline, CDR1 SGHTA and CDR2 FQGNSA. This CDR3 spans 15 amino acids. J gave up 5 bases and V 7 bases, and 12 bases lay outside the gene matches. CDR3 sequence: CASTQDRVKVETQYF. Here the CDR3 DNA reads TGTGCCAGCACCCAGGACAGGGTTAAGGTCGAGACCCAGTACTTC.